Following are 20 T cell receptor beta chains from one sample sequenced in a study of Graves' ophthalmopathy and Graves' hyperthyroidism. Amplification of TCR beta CDR3 regions used RNA transcripts. RT-PCR was first run with HTBI primers, then multiplex PCR in a second round. TCRdb redid the calling of the multiplex PCR reads with MiXCR, one entry per CDR3 protein. The sample carries approximately 500,000 distinct CDR3 sequences, roughly an eighth recorded once. The sequencing sample was made of blood. These receptor sequences come from a woman aged 25 to 39 with Graves' ophthalmopathy.

This clonotype appeared many times. V and J are TRBV27 and TRBJ1-2, with 11 nucleotides matching TRBD1. CDR1 is MNHEY and CDR2 is SMNVEV in the germline V gene (reference sequence). Losses at the gene ends were 4 bases for V and 8 bases for J; bases not matched to a gene: 3. This CDR3 is built from 13 residues. CDR3 sequence: CASSSGQGVGYTF. In DNA, the CDR3 is TGTGCCAGCAGTTCGGGACAGGGGGTCGGCTACACCTTC.

This clonotype was recorded at least ten times. The chain recombines TRBV30 with TRBJ2-7; D not resolved. The germline CDR1 and CDR2 sequences are GTSNPN and SVGIG (reference sequence). V dropped 2 bases and J dropped 4 bases, with 6 bases sitting between them. This CDR3 region has 11 residues. This chain's CDR3 is CAWSLMYEQYF. CDR3 DNA: TGTGCCTGGAGTTTGATGTACGAGCAGTACTTC.

This clonotype was observed a handful of times. CDR3 DNA sequence: TGTGCCACCAGCAGTCCAAAACAGGCCCAGGGAAGCAATCAGCCCCAGCATTTT. This gives the protein CATSSPKQAQGSNQPQHF. This chain connects TRBV15 to TRBJ1-5; TRBD1 might be the D (5 bases). The CDR3 consists of 18 residues. Germline V gives CDR1 LNHNV, CDR2 YYDKDF (reference sequence). V was shortened by 3 bases and J by 1 base, with 19 bases between the two germline ends.

This clonotype has ten or more counts. This chain links TRBV6-5 with TRBJ1-2, with TRBD1 matching 7 bases. V trimming: 0 bases; J trimming: 5 bases; junction bases outside the gene matches: 3. The CDR3 is made up of 14 amino acids. Germline V lookup: CDR1 MNHEY, CDR2 SVGAGI. For the CDR3, the DNA is TGTGCCAGCAGTTACTCCCAGGGGGGATATGGCTACACCTTC. Amino acids: CASSYSQGGYGYTF.

This clonotype was counted many times. V is TRBV6-2 or TRBV6-3 and J is TRBJ2-7; 10 positions agree with TRBD1. V shed 0 bases and J 2 bases; nucleotides not matched to a gene: 10. Per germline, CDR1 MNHEY and CDR2 SVGEGT. There are 18 residues in the CDR3. For the CDR3, the DNA is TGTGCCAGCAGTTACTCGAGGCCCCCCGGGACAGGGGCCTACGAGCAGTACTTC. It yields the protein CASSYSRPPGTGAYEQYF.

A remark on this clonotype: One end of the junction fails to match germline, which may point to a read error. V gene TRBV19 combines with J gene TRBJ1-1, with no clear D. The CDR3 covers 14 residues. Looked up from germline, CDR1 is LNHDA and CDR2 is SQIVND (reference sequence). The CDR3 is CASSPLSGNTEACF. CDR3 nucleotide sequence: TGTGCCAGTAGTCCCCTAAGCGGGAACACTGAAGCTTGCTTT.

This clonotype has at least ten counts. CDR3 loop: CASSINSGVTGEQYF. Here the CDR3 DNA reads TGTGCCAGCAGTATAAATAGCGGGGTGACAGGAGAGCAGTACTTC. This chain connects TRBV2 to TRBJ2-7, with 8 bases that match TRBD2. Germline V lookup: CDR1 SNHLY, CDR2 FYNNEI. V trimming: 5 bases; J trimming: 7 bases; junction bases outside the gene matches: 13. This CDR3 has 15 residues.

This clonotype has a handful of counts. The V and J genes are TRBV4-2 and TRBJ2-2; perhaps TRBD1 as D (6 bases). The V gene's germline CDR1 is LGHNA and CDR2 YNFKEQ. This CDR3 contains 18 residues. Trimming removed 0 bases from V and 4 bases from J, with 18 bases in between. In DNA, the CDR3 is TGTGCCAGCAGCCAAGAGCAATATTCGGCAGGGGCCACCGGGGAGCTGTTTTTT. Translated: CASSQEQYSAGATGELFF.

This clonotype appeared many times. The chain links TRBV5-1 to TRBJ1-6; TRBD1 agrees at 10 bases. The CDR3 runs 15 residues. Germline loops: CDR1 SGHRS, CDR2 YFSETQ. J gave up 9 bases and V 0 bases, and 3 bases lay outside the gene matches. This CDR3 reads CASSLEGTGASPLHF. The CDR3 DNA sequence: TGCGCCAGCAGCTTGGAAGGGACAGGGGCTTCACCCCTCCACTTT.

This clonotype was observed a few times. As DNA, the CDR3 is TGTGCCAGCACCCAACTAGCGGGAGGGCCCGTCGGGGAGCTGTTTTTT. The encoded protein is CASTQLAGGPVGELFF. The chain employs TRBV5-5 and TRBJ2-2; TRBD2 matches at 13 bases. Germline V gene sequence: CDR1 SGHKS, CDR2 YYEKEE (reference sequence). Trimming cost V 6 bases and J 7 bases; bases outside gene matches: 9. The CDR3 spans 16 residues.

This sequence joins TRBV2 and TRBJ2-7; 11 positions agree with TRBD1. This CDR3 is 13 amino acids long. Germline trimming cut 5 bases from V and 7 bases from J; bases unmatched to any gene: 4. The germline V gene has CDR1 SNHLY and CDR2 FYNNEI. CDR3 sequence: CASSPDRGREQYF. The CDR3 DNA follows: TGTGCCAGCAGTCCGGACAGGGGGCGAGAGCAGTACTTC.

This clonotype was recorded at least ten times. The chain carries TRBV7-2 and TRBJ1-5; the D is unclear. This CDR3 is built from 15 residues. In germline, CDR1 is SGHTA, CDR2 FQGNSA. Trimming removed 5 bases from V and 0 bases from J, with 11 bases in between. The CDR3 nucleotides read TGTGCCAGCAGCCCCCGGGTTTATAGCAATCAGCCCCAGCATTTT. It translates to CASSPRVYSNQPQHF.

Many counts were recorded for this clonotype. This rearrangement joins TRBV15 to TRBJ1-5, with D possibly being TRBD1 (5 bases). The ends were cut back, 1 base at V and 1 base at J, with 14 bases in the middle. Germline-derived CDR1 and CDR2 are LNHNV and YYDKDF (reference sequence). This CDR3 spans 17 amino acids. The DNA for the CDR3 is TGTGCCACCAGCAGAGCCTCAGGGCCCGAAAGCAATCAGCCCCAGCATTTT. Translated, it gives CATSRASGPESNQPQHF.

In its sample, this clonotype was seen many times. The rearrangement joins TRBV11-2 to TRBJ1-1; D remains unclear. The CDR3 totals 14 residues. Germline loops: CDR1 SGHAT, CDR2 FQNNGV. V lost 3 bases, J lost 1 base, and 9 bases lay in between. This chain's CDR3 is CASSFLFRNTEAFF. The CDR3 DNA follows: TGTGCCAGCAGCTTTCTTTTTAGGAACACTGAAGCTTTCTTT.

The chain combines TRBV12-5 with TRBJ2-5, with D unresolved. The V end lost 6 bases, the J end lost 5 bases, and 7 bases lay between the germline ends. The germline V gene encodes CDR1 LGHNT and CDR2 FRNRAP. The CDR3 contains 11 residues. This CDR3 is CASGLWETQYF. CDR3 bases: TGTGCTAGTGGGCTGTGGGAGACCCAGTACTTC. Full variable domain (remainder filled in from reference TRBV12-5 and TRBJ2-5): DARVTQTPRHKVTEMGQEVTMRCQPILGHNTVFWYRQTMMQGLELLAYFRNRAPLDDSGMPKDRFSAEMPDATLATLKIQPSEPRDSAVYFCASGLWETQYFGPGTRLLVL.

In this sample, this clonotype turned up many times. The chain is built from TRBV29-1 and TRBJ2-7, with a weak D call TRBD1 (6 bases). Trimming took 1 base from V and 3 from J, leaving 10 bases between them. This CDR3 has 13 amino acids. Germline CDR1 and CDR2: SQVTM and ANQGSEA. The CDR3: CSVEGQGFYEQYF. CDR3 DNA: TGCAGCGTTGAAGGGCAGGGGTTCTACGAGCAGTACTTC.

This clonotype has ten or more counts. A junction boundary mismatches the germline segment, possibly from a read error. This chain uses TRBV12-3 or TRBV12-4 with TRBJ1-5, with TRBD1 identical over 9 bases. This CDR3 comprises 16 residues. The CDR3 DNA reads TGTGCCGGCAGTTTAGCGTTACAGGGGGCGAGTCAGCCCCAGCATTTT. Translating gives CAGSLALQGASQPQHF.

The J gene is TRBJ1-2, the V gene TRBV12-3 or TRBV12-4, with D unresolved. This CDR3 region has 11 residues. Trimming took off 8 bases at V and 5 bases at J, with 9 bases between the two ends. The CDR3 region is CASGSGYGYTF. The CDR3 bases are TGTGCCAGCGGATCGGGTTATGGCTACACCTTC.

This clonotype has at least ten counts. The CDR3 is CASSEAATGGTEAFF. CDR3 nucleotides: TGTGCCAGCAGTGAAGCGGCCACCGGGGGCACTGAAGCTTTCTTT. The V call is TRBV6-1, the J call TRBJ1-1, with D possibly matching TRBD1 (5 bases). Germline V gene sequence: CDR1 MNHNS, CDR2 SASEGT. V lost 0 bases to trimming and J lost 4 bases, with 12 bases between them. The CDR3 consists of 15 residues.

This clonotype showed up many times. This chain uses TRBV11-2 with TRBJ2-4, with D unclear. Germline V gene sequence: CDR1 SGHAT, CDR2 FQNNGV. Trimming removed 0 bases at V and 0 bases at J, with 9 bases between. The CDR3 extends over 16 amino acids. The CDR3 here is CASSLDHYLAKNIQYF. The CDR3, as DNA: TGTGCCAGCAGCTTAGATCATTATTTAGCCAAAAACATTCAGTACTTC.